One T cell receptor (beta chain) is described in this entry. What it recognizes is unknown. TCRdb reprocessed the 5' RACE reads, with one entry per CDR3 protein and no DNA. The table lists around 550,000 distinct CDR3 sequences. The record originates from a study of T cells expressing NK-cell markers. Study details: From sorted CD3+CD56+NKG2C+, CD3+CD56+NKG2C- and CD3+CD56-NKG2C+ T cells came the TCR beta repertoires. Out of eight donors sequenced, seven tested HCMV-seropositive and the remaining one seronegative. Study-wide results and caveats: What remained unclear was the HCMV specificity of expanded NKG2C+ T cell clones. Over 5 donors had dominant NKG2C+ clonotypes that comprised about 1.0-7.5% of their CD8+ T cells.

This CDR3 has 17 amino acids. Germline V lookup: CDR1 SEHNR, CDR2 FQNEAQ (reference sequence). V usage is TRBV7-9 and J usage is TRBJ2-3; the TRBD1 assignment by TCRdb is unverifiable without DNA. The TCR comes from a man younger than 35 in good health. Material: blood T cells: a sorted CD56 or NKG2C T cell subset, CD4+ or CD8+ T cells, or bulk PBMC T cells (not recorded which). The chain's CDR3 is CASSTPLRGMSTDTQYF.